The rows below give T cell receptor beta chains drawn from one sample of a study of blood T cell repertoires in COVID-19. Sequenced by immunoSEQ multiplex PCR; TCRdb stores in-frame clones only, minus some. Among over 100,000 clones, nearly 85% were seen once, and the ten largest hold approximately 7%. The source material was peripheral blood. The receptors originated from a woman aged 45-60 years with acute or convalescent COVID-19. The CDR3 runs from the conserved cysteine through the conserved F or W. The D gene is left open where the match is weak. The size of a clone is reported for some rows only, either as once, few or many, or as a class for expanded clones.

.	.	TRBV24-1	TRBJ2-7	CATPRGSYEQYF	TGTGCCACCCCCAGGGGAAGTTACGAGCAGTACTTC
TRBD1	.	TRBV19	TRBJ1-5	CASQYSRGQVYQPQHF	TGTGCCAGCCAGTATAGTAGGGGACAGGTGTATCAGCCCCAGCATTTT
TRBD1	.	TRBV5-1	TRBJ1-1	CASSWMDRDTEAFF	TGCGCCAGCAGCTGGATGGACAGGGACACTGAAGCTTTCTTT
.	.	TRBV6-1	TRBJ2-7	CASSERPATVTTGAYEQYF	TGTGCCAGCAGTGAAAGGCCGGCGACGGTTACTACTGGGGCGTACGAGCAGTACTTC
.	.	TRBV11-2	TRBJ1-1	CASSPQRTRSNTEAFF	TGTGCCAGCAGCCCCCAGCGGACGCGGTCGAACACTGAAGCTTTCTTT
.	.	TRBV30	TRBJ1-1	CAWRETSPGAFF	TGTGCCTGGAGGGAGACTTCCCCCGGAGCTTTCTTT
TRBD1	.	TRBV9	TRBJ1-1	CASSVGQGGTEAFF	TGTGCCAGCAGCGTAGGACAGGGGGGGACTGAAGCTTTCTTT
TRBD1	once	TRBV19	TRBJ1-5	CASSPQGGRVGNQPQHF	TGTGCCAGTAGTCCCCAGGGGGGCAGGGTCGGCAATCAGCCCCAGCATTTT
TRBD1	.	TRBV5-1	TRBJ1-2	CASSLGDRAGGYTF	TGCGCCAGCAGCTTGGGGGACAGGGCGGGTGGCTACACCTTC
.	.	TRBV29-1	TRBJ1-2	CSASRQSYGYTF	TGCAGCGCAAGTAGACAGTCCTATGGCTACACCTTC
.	.	TRBV5-5	TRBJ2-7	CASRPTQGASGYEQYF	TGTGCCAGCAGACCTACCCAGGGGGCTAGCGGCTACGAGCAGTACTTC
.	few	TRBV5-1	TRBJ2-2	CASSLQETGELFF	TGCGCCAGCAGCCTCCAGGAAACCGGGGAGCTGTTTTTT
.	.	TRBV29-1	TRBJ1-1	CSVGTATEAFF	TGCAGCGTTGGGACAGCTACTGAAGCTTTCTTT
.	.	TRBV5-1	TRBJ1-6	CASSLERNSPLHF	TGCGCCAGCAGCTTGGAGAGAAATTCACCCCTCCACTTT
.	.	TRBV12-3/TRBV12-4	TRBJ2-3	CASSLTPGDTQYF	TGTGCCAGCAGTCTTACCCCGGGGGATACGCAGTATTTT
.	.	TRBV3-1/TRBV3-2	TRBJ1-1	CASSLQAEAFF	TGTGCCAGCAGCCTCCAGGCAGAAGCTTTCTTT
TRBD2	.	TRBV6-1	TRBJ2-2	CASSEQIQGSDTSGGAGELFF	TGTGCCAGCAGTGAACAGATACAGGGTTCTGATACTAGCGGGGGGGCCGGGGAGCTGTTTTTT
.	.	TRBV12-3/TRBV12-4	TRBJ2-2	CASSQDTGELFF	TGTGCCAGCAGCCAGGACACCGGGGAGCTGTTTTTT
TRBD1	once	TRBV18	TRBJ1-5	CASSLDRGGQPQHF	TGTGCCAGCTCCCTCGACAGGGGCGGTCAGCCCCAGCATTTT
TRBD1	.	TRBV5-1	TRBJ1-2	CASSLVTGNYGYTF	TGCGCCAGCAGCTTGGTGACAGGGAACTATGGCTACACCTTC
.	.	TRBV2	TRBJ1-1	CASSWGSPEEEAFF	TGTGCCAGCAGTTGGGGCTCTCCCGAAGAAGAAGCTTTCTTT
.	.	TRBV5-4	TRBJ1-2	CASSLRGTTNGYTF	TGTGCCAGCAGCCTCAGGGGAACCACCAATGGCTACACCTTC
TRBD1	.	TRBV27	TRBJ2-1	CASIPYPQGVNEQFF	TGTGCCAGCATCCCTTACCCGCAGGGGGTCAATGAGCAGTTCTTC
.	.	TRBV24-1	TRBJ2-3	CATSDLDYSGTDTQYF	TGTGCCACCAGTGATTTAGACTACTCGGGCACAGATACGCAGTATTTT
TRBD1	once	TRBV2	TRBJ1-4	CASGQGAEKLFF	TGTGCCAGCGGACAGGGGGCAGAAAAACTGTTTTTT
TRBD2	few	TRBV9	TRBJ2-3	CASSVSTPLAGYTDTQYF	TGTGCCAGCAGCGTATCCACCCCCCTAGCGGGCTACACAGATACGCAGTATTTT
TRBD2	few	TRBV19	TRBJ2-1	CASSGERASGHNEQFF	TGTGCCAGTAGTGGTGAAAGGGCTAGCGGCCACAATGAGCAGTTCTTC
TRBD1	.	TRBV6-2/TRBV6-3	TRBJ2-2	CASSWDSPPNTGELFF	TGTGCCAGCAGTTGGGACAGCCCTCCGAACACCGGGGAGCTGTTTTTT
.	few	TRBV6-5	TRBJ1-1	CASSPRGVNTEAFF	TGTGCCAGCAGTCCGCGTGGAGTCAACACTGAAGCTTTCTTT
TRBD1	.	TRBV5-1	TRBJ1-4	CASNEGTGEEKLFF	TGCGCCAGCAATGAGGGGACAGGGGAGGAAAAACTGTTTTTT
.	.	TRBV3-1/TRBV3-2	TRBJ2-1	CASSLTSGEQFF	TGTGCCAGCAGCCTAACTTCGGGGGAGCAGTTCTTC
.	few	TRBV5-4	TRBJ1-4	CASSRKDGGEKLFF	TGTGCCAGCAGCCGAAAGGACGGGGGTGAAAAACTGTTTTTT
.	.	TRBV7-9	TRBJ1-4	CASSLSGAEKLFF	TGTGCCAGCAGCTTAAGCGGGGCAGAGAAACTGTTTTTT
.	few	TRBV29-1	TRBJ1-1	CSSLRQLNTEAFF	TGCAGCTCTTTAAGACAGTTGAACACTGAAGCTTTCTTT
.	.	TRBV9	TRBJ1-5	CASSGGGVGNQPQHF	TGTGCCAGCAGCGGAGGGGGGGTCGGGAATCAGCCCCAGCATTTT
.	.	TRBV5-1	TRBJ1-1	CASSLVQGDTEAFF	TGCGCCAGCAGCTTGGTACAGGGAGATACTGAAGCTTTCTTT
.	.	TRBV19	TRBJ1-5	CASSIIQGNQPQHF	TGTGCCAGTAGTATCATACAGGGCAATCAGCCCCAGCATTTT
TRBD2	.	TRBV5-1	TRBJ2-3	CASSLETAGGYADTQYF	TGCGCCAGCAGCTTGGAAACAGCGGGGGGTTATGCAGATACGCAGTATTTT
TRBD2	.	TRBV11-3	TRBJ2-7	CASSSGVGEQYF	TGTGCCAGCAGTAGCGGGGTGGGGGAGCAGTACTTC
.	.	TRBV19	TRBJ1-5	CASSIDTVNQPQHF	TGTGCCAGTAGTATAGACACAGTCAATCAGCCCCAGCATTTT
.	.	TRBV23-1	TRBJ2-3	CASSQSKEGGGDTQYF	TGCGCCAGCAGTCAATCGAAGGAGGGGGGAGGGGATACGCAGTATTTT